This T cell receptor beta chain was observed in a study of Tregs in tolerant kidney transplant recipients. Findings and caveats of the study: Validation in larger populations is needed because few patients were studied.

V was cut by 1 base and J by 1 base, with 9 bases left in between. CDR1 SGDLS and CDR2 YYNGEE come from the germline V gene. This CDR3 comprises 15 residues. For this clone: What it binds is not known.

TCRdb's copy holds only in-frame clones and misses some; the assay was immunoSEQ multiplex PCR. The profile shows 35,000 to 55,000 clones, about 89% of them singletons. The sequence came from a human donor in good health. The sample was Tregs from blood. The V call is TRBV9, the J call TRBJ2-1; D gene uncertain. CDR3 sequence: CASSVRIASYNEQFF. The CDR3 DNA reads as TGTGCCAGCAGCGTACGAATAGCTTCCTACAATGAGCAGTTCTTC.